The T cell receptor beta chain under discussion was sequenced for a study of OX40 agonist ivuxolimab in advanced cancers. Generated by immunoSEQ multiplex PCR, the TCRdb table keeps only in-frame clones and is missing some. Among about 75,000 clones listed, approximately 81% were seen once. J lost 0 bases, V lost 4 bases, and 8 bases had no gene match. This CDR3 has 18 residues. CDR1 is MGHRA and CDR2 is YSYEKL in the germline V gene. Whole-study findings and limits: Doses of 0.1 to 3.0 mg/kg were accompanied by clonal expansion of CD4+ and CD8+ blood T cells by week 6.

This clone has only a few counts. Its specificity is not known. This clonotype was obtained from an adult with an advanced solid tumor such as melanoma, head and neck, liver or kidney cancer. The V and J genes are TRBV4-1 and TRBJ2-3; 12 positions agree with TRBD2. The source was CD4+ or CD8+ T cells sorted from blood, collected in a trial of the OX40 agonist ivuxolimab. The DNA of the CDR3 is TGCGCCAGCAGCCCCACTAGCGGGAGGCGATCTAGCACAGATACGCAGTATTTT. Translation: CASSPTSGRRSSTDTQYF.